This T cell receptor (beta chain) was documented in a study of patients and donors after allogeneic stem cell transplantation. TCRdb reprocessed the RT-PCR reads via MiXCR and lists one record per CDR3 protein. The sample lists tens of thousands of distinct CDR3 sequences, 6.8% occurring once. The trim removed 3 bases at V and 3 bases at J, leaving 15 bases unmatched. The CDR3 contains 18 residues. Germline CDR1 reads DFQATT; CDR2 reads SNEGSKA (reference sequence). The chain links TRBV20-1 to TRBJ2-3, with TRBD2 identical over 10 bases. The sample was blood, either unsorted or a sorted T cell fraction (not recorded which). The clonotype was recovered from a human donor who was either an allogeneic HSCT recipient or a stem cell or donor lymphocyte infusion donor (not recorded which). It is not recorded whose cells these are; they may come from a transplant donor. CDR3 coding DNA: TGCAGTGCTAGTCCAGGACTAGCGGCCTACGATAGAACAGATACGCAGTATTTT. It yields the protein CSASPGLAAYDRTDTQYF.